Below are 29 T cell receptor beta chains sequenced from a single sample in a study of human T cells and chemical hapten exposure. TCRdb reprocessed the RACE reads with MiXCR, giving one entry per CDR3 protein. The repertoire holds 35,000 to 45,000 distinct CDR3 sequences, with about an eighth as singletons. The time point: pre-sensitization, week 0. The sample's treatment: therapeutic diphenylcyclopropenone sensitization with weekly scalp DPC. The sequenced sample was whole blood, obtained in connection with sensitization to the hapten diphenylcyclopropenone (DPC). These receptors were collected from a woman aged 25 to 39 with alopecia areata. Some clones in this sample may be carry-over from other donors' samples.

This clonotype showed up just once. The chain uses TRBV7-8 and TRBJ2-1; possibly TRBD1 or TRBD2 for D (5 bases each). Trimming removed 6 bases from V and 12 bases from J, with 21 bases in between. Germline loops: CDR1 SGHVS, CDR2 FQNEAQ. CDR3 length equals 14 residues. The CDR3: CASSRDPTFYGQFF. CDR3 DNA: TGTGCCAGCAGTCGGGACCCGACGTTCTATGGGCAGTTCTTC.

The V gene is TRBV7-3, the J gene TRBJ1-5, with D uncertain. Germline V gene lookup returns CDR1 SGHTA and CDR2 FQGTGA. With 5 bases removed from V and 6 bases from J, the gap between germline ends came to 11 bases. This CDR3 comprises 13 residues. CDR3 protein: CASSATVGQPQHF. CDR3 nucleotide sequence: TGTGCCAGCAGCGCAACTGTCGGTCAGCCCCAGCATTTT.

The CDR3 reads CASSRPYSYNEQFF. In DNA, the CDR3 is TGTGCCAGCAGTCGGCCCTACTCCTACAATGAGCAGTTCTTC. This sequence joins TRBV6-2 or TRBV6-3 and TRBJ2-1; D is unclear. CDR1 is MNHEY and CDR2 is SVGEGT in the germline V gene. CDR3 size: 14 residues. Between the trimmed V and J ends, which lost 5 bases and 0 bases, there was a span of 8 bases.

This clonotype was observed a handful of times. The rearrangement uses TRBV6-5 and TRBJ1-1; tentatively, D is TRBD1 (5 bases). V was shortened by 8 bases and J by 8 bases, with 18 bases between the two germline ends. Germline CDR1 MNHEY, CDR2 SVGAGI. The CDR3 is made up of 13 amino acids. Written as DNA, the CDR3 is TGTGCCAGCGCCCCCTCCTGGGGCAGGGAAGCTTTCTTT. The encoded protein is CASAPSWGREAFF.

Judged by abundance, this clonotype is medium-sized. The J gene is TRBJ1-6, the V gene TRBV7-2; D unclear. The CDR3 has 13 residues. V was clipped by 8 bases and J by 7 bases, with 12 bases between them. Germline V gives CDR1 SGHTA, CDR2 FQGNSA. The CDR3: CASRRSPNSPLHF. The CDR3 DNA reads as TGTGCCAGCCGGCGTTCTCCCAATTCACCCCTCCACTTT.

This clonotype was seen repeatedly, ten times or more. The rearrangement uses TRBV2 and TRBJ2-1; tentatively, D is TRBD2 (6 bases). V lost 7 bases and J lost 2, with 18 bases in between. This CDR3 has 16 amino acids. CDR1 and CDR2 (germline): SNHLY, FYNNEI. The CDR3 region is CASNPSSAFPYNEQFF. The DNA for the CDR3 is TGTGCCAGCAACCCGTCTAGCGCTTTCCCCTACAATGAGCAGTTCTTC.

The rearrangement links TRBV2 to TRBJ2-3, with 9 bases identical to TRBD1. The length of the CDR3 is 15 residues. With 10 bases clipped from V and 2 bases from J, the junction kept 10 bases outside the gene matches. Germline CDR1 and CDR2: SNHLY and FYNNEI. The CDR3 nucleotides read TGTGCCACCGGTGCCGGGACAGGGAACACAGATACGCAGTATTTT. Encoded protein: CATGAGTGNTDTQYF.

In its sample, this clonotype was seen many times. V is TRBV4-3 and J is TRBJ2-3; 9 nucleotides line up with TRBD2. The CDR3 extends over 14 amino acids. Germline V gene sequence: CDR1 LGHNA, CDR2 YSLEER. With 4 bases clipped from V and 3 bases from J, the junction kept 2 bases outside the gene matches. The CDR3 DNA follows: TGCGCCAGCAGCCGGGCGGGGGGGACAGATACGCAGTATTTT. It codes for CASSRAGGTDTQYF.

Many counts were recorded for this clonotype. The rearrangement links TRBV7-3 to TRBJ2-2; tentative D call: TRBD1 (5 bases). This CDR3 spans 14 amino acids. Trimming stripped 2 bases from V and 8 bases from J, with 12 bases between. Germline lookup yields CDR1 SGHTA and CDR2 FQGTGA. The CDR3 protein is CASSLDAGNGELFF. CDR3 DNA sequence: TGTGCCAGCAGCTTAGACGCAGGGAATGGGGAGCTGTTTTTT. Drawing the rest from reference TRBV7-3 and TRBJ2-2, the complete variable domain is GAGVSQTPSNKVTEKGKYVELRCDPISGHTALYWYRQSLGQGPEFLIYFQGTGAADDSGLPNDRFFAVRPEGSVSTLKIQRTERGDSAVYLCASSLDAGNGELFFGEGSRLTVL.

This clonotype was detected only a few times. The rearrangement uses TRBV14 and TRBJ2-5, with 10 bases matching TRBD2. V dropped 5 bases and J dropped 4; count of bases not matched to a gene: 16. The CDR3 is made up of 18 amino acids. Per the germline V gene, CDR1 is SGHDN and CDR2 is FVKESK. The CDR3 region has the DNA TGTGCCAGCAGCAGAGTCCCAAAAACTAGCGGGAAAGGAGAGACCCAGTACTTC. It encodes CASSRVPKTSGKGETQYF. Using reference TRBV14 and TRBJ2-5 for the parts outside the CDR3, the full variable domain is EAGVTQFPSHSVIEKGQTVTLRCDPISGHDNLYWYRRVMGKEIKFLLHFVKESKQDESGMPNNRFLAERTGGTYSTLKVQPAELEDSGVYFCASSRVPKTSGKGETQYFGPGTRLLVL.

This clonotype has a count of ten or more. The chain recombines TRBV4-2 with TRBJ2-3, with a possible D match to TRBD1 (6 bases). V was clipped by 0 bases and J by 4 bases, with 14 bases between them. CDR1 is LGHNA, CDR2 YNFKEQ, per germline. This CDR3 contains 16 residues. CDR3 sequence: CASSQDIGRGADTQYF. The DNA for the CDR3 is TGTGCCAGCAGCCAAGATATTGGCAGGGGCGCAGATACGCAGTATTTT.

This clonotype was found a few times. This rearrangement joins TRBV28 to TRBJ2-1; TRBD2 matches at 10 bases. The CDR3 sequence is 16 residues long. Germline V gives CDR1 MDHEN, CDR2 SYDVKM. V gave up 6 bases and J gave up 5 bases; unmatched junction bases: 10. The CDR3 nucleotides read TGTGCCAGCAGAATAGGGTTAGCGGGAGGTAACAATGAGCAGTTCTTC. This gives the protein CASRIGLAGGNNEQFF. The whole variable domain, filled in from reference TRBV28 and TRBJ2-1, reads DVKVTQSSRYLVKRTGEKVFLECVQDMDHENMFWYRQDPGLGLRLIYFSYDVKMKEKGDIPEGYSVSREKKERFSLILESASTNQTSMYLCASRIGLAGGNNEQFFGPGTRLTVL.

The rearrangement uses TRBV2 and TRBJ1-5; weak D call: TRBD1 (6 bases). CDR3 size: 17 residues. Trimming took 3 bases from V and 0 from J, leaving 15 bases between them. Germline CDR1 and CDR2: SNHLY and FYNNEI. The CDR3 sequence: CASSDWGRSYSNQPQHF. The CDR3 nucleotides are TGTGCCAGCAGTGACTGGGGGCGCTCCTATAGCAATCAGCCCCAGCATTTT.

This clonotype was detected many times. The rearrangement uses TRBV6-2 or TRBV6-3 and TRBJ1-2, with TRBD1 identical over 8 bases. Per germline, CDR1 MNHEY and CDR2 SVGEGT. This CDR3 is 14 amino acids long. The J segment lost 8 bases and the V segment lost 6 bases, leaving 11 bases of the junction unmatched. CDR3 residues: CASSHPGTGGGYTF. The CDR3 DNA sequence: TGTGCCAGCAGCCACCCGGGGACAGGCGGAGGCTACACCTTC.

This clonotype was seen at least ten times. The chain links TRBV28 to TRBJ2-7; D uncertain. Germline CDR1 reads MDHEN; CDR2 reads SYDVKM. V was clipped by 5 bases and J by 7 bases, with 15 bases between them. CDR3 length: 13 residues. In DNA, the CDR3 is TGTGCCAGCAGTCCCCGAACCTTGGGAGAGCAGTACTTC. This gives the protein CASSPRTLGEQYF.

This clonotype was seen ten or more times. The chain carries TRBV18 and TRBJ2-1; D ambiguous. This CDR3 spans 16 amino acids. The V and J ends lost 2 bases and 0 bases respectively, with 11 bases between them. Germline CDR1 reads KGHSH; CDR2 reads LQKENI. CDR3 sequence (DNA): TGTGCCAGCTCACCAACCTACTCGGGCTCCTACAATGAGCAGTTCTTC. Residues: CASSPTYSGSYNEQFF. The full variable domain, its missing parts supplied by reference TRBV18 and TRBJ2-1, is NAGVMQNPRHLVRRRGQEARLRCSPMKGHSHVYWYRQLPEEGLKFMVYLQKENIIDESGMPKERFSAEFPKEGPSILRIQQVVRGDSAAYFCASSPTYSGSYNEQFFGPGTRLTVL.

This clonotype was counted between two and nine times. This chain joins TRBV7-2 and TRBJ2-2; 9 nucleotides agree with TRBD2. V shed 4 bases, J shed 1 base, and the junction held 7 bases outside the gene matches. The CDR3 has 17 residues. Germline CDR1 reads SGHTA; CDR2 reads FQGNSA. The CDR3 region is CASSSRAGGMNTGELFF. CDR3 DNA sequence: TGTGCCAGCAGCTCCAGAGCGGGAGGCATGAACACCGGGGAGCTGTTTTTT.

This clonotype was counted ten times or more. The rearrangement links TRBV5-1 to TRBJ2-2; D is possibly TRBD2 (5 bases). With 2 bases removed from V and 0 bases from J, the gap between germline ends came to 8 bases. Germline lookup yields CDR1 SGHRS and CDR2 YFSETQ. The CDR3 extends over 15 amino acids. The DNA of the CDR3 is TGCGCCAGCAGCTTACTAGGATCGAACACCGGGGAGCTGTTTTTT. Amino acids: CASSLLGSNTGELFF.

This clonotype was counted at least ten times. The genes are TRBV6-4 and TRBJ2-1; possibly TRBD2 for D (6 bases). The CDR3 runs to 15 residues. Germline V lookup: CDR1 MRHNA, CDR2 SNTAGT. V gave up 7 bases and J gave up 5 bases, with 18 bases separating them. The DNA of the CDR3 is TGTGCCAGCACGAACGGGAGAGGACTCCACAATGAGCAGTTCTTC. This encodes CASTNGRGLHNEQFF.

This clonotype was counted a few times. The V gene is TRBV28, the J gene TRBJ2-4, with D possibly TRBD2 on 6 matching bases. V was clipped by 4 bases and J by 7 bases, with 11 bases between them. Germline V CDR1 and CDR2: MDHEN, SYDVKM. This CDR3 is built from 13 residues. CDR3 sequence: CASSSGLFNIQYF. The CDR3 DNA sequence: TGTGCCAGCAGTTCGGGACTCTTTAACATTCAGTACTTC.

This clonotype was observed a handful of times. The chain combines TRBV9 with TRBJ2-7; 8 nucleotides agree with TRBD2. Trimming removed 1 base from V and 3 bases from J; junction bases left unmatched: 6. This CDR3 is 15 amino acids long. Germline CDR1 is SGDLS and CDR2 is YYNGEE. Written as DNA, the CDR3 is TGTGCCAGCAGCGTACAAACGGGAGGGATCTACGAGCAGTACTTC. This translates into CASSVQTGGIYEQYF.

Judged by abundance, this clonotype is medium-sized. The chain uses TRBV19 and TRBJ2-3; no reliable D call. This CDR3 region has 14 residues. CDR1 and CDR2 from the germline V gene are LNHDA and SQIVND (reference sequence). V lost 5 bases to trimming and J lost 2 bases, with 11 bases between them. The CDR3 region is CASSQHGPTDTQYF. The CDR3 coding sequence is TGTGCCAGTAGTCAGCATGGGCCCACAGATACGCAGTATTTT.

The chain's CDR3 is CASSSRQDSFYEQYF. As DNA, the CDR3 is TGTGCCAGCAGCTCCCGACAGGACAGCTTCTACGAGCAGTACTTC. This rearrangement joins TRBV7-2 to TRBJ2-7, with D possibly being TRBD1 (6 bases). Germline V gene sequence: CDR1 SGHTA, CDR2 FQGNSA. Trimming removed 4 bases from V and 3 bases from J, with 16 bases in between. There are 15 residues in the CDR3. Variable domain in full (rest from reference TRBV7-2 and TRBJ2-7): GAGVSQSPSNKVTEKGKDVELRCDPISGHTALYWYRQSLGQGLEFLIYFQGNSAPDKSGLPSDRFSAERTGGSVSTLTIQRTQQEDSAVYLCASSSRQDSFYEQYFGPGTRLTVT.

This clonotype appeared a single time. In DNA form, the CDR3 reads TGTGCCAGCAGTTTTATAGACGGAAACTATGGCTACACCTTC. Its protein product is CASSFIDGNYGYTF. The chain joins TRBV28 to TRBJ1-2; no definite D call. Trimming cost V 3 bases and J 2 bases, with 10 bases left between them. Germline V lookup: CDR1 MDHEN, CDR2 SYDVKM. CDR3 length: 14 amino acids.

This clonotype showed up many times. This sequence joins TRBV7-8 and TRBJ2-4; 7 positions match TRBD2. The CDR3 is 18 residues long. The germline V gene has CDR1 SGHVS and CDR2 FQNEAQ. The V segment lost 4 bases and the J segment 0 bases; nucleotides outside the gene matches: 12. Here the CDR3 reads CASSSLAVLGLAKNIQYF. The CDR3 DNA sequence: TGTGCCAGCAGCTCTCTAGCGGTGTTGGGGCTAGCCAAAAACATTCAGTACTTC.

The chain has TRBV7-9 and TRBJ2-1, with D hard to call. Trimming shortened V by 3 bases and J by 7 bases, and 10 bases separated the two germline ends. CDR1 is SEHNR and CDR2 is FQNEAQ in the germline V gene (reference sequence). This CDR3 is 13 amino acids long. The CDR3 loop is CASSFVSGNEQFF. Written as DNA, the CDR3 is TGTGCCAGCAGCTTTGTGTCTGGGAATGAGCAGTTCTTC.

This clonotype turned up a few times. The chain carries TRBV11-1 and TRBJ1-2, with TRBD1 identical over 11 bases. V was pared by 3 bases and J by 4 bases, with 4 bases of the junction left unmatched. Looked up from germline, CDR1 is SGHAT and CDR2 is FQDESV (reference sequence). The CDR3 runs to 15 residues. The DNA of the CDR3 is TGTGCCAGCAGCTTGGGACAGGGGGGCATCTATGGCTACACCTTC. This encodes CASSLGQGGIYGYTF. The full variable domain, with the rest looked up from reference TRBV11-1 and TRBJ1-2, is EAEVAQSPRYKITEKSQAVAFWCDPISGHATLYWYRQILGQGPELLVQFQDESVVDDSQLPKDRFSAERLKGVDSTLKIQPAELGDSAMYLCASSLGQGGIYGYTFGSGTRLTVV.

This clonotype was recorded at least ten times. Here the CDR3 reads CASNTGTTEAFF. The CDR3 DNA sequence: TGTGCCAGCAATACGGGGACCACTGAAGCTTTCTTT. The chain joins TRBV28 to TRBJ1-1; a possible D gene is TRBD1 (5 bases). Trimming stripped 7 bases from V and 4 bases from J, with 10 bases between. CDR1 and CDR2 (germline): MDHEN, SYDVKM. There are 12 residues in the CDR3.

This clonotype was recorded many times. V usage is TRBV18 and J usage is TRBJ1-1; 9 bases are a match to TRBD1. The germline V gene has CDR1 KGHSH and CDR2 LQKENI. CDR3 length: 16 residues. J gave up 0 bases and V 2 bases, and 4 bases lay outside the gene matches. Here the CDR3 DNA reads TGTGCCAGCTCACCAGGGGGACAGGGTTTGAACACTGAAGCTTTCTTT. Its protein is CASSPGGQGLNTEAFF.